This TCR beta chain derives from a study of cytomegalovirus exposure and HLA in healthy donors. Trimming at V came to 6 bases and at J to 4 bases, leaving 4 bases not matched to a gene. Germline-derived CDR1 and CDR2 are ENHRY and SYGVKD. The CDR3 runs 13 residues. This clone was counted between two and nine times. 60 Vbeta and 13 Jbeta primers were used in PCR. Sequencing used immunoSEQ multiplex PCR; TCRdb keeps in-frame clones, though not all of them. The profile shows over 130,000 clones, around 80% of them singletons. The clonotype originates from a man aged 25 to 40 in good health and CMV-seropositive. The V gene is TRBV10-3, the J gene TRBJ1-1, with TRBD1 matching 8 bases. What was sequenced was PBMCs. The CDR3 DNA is TGTGCCATCAGAACAGGGGGTAGCACTGAAGCTTTCTTT. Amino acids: CAIRTGGSTEAFF.